The clone carrying this TCR beta chain was counted once. Its antigen is still unknown. Trimming cost V 7 bases and J 6 bases, with 13 bases left between them. The germline gives CDR1 LNHDA, CDR2 SQIVND (reference sequence). The CDR3 is made up of 14 amino acids. This sample is drawn from a study of cytomegalovirus exposure and HLA in healthy donors. Findings and limits, study-wide: Immune exposure data for these donors was limited to CMV serostatus. HLA alleles were associated with some 17,000 TCR beta sequences in a later analysis at 0.05 false discovery rate. Most CMV-associated TCR beta chains were later found to appear HLA-restricted. Several top significant clusters appeared, in a later analysis, to be linked to common viral pathogens.

This PCR relied on a set of 60 Vbeta primers and 13 Jbeta primers. Clones were read by immunoSEQ multiplex PCR, and TCRdb kept only the in-frame ones, dropping some. The table includes fewer than 110,000 clones, around 67% detected once. Input material: PBMCs. The source is a woman aged 40 to 55 in good health and CMV-seropositive. The rearrangement joins TRBV19 to TRBJ1-6, with D perhaps matching TRBD1 (6 bases). This CDR3 reads CASNPRTANSPLHF. Here the CDR3 DNA reads TGTGCCAGTAACCCGAGGACAGCTAATTCACCCCTCCACTTT.